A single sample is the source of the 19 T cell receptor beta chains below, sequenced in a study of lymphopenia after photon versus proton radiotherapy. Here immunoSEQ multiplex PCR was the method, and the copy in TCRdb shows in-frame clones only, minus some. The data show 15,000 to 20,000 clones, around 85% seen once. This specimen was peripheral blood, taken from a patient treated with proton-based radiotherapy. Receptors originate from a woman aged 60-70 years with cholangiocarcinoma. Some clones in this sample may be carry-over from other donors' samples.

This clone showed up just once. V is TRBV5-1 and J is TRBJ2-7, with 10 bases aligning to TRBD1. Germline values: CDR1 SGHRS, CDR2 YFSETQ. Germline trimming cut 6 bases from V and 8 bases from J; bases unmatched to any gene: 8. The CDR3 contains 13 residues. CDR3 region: CASMGTGVIKQYF. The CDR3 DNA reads TGCGCCAGCATGGGGACAGGGGTGATAAAGCAGTACTTC.

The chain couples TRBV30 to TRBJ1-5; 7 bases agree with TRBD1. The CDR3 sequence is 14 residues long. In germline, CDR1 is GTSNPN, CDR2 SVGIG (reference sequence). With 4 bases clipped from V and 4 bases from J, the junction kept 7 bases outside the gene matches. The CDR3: CAWTKGTANQPQHF. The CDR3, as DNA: TGTGCCTGGACCAAGGGGACAGCAAATCAGCCCCAGCATTTT.

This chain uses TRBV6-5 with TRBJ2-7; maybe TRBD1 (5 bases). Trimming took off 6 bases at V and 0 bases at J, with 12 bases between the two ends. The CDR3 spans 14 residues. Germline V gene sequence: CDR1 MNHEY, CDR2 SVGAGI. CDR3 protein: CASRKTVRSYEQYF. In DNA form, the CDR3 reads TGTGCCAGCAGGAAGACAGTTCGCTCCTACGAGCAGTACTTC.

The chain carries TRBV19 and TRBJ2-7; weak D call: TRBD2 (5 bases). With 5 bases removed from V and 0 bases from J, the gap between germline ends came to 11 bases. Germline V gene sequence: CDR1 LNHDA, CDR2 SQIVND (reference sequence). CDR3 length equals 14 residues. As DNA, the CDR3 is TGTGCCAGTAGTGCGGGCTTCAACTCCTACGAGCAGTACTTC. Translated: CASSAGFNSYEQYF.

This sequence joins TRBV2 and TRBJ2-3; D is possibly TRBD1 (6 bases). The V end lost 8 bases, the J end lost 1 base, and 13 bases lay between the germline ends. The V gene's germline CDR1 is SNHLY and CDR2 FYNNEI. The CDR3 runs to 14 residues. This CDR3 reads CASDRSGGTDTQYF. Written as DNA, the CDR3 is TGTGCCAGCGATCGGTCAGGGGGCACAGATACGCAGTATTTT.

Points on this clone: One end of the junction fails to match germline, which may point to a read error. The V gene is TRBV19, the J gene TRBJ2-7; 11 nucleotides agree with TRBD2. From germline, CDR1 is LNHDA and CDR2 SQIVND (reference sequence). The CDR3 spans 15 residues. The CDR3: CASSIAGGPSYEQYF. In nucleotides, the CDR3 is TGTGCCAGTAGCATAGCGGGAGGGCCCTCCTACGAGCAGTACTTC. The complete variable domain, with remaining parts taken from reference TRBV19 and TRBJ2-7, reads DGGITQSPKYLFRKEGQNVTLSCEQNLNHDAMYWYRQDPGQGLRLIYYSQIVNDFQKGDIAEGYSVSREKKESFPLTVTSAQKNPTAFYLCASSIAGGPSYEQYFGPGTRLTVT.

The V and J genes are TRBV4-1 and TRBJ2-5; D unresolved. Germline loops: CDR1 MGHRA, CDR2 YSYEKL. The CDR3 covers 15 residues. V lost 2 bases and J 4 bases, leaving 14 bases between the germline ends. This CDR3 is CASSQRDYGGETQYF. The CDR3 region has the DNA TGCGCCAGCAGCCAAAGGGATTACGGCGGAGAGACCCAGTACTTC.

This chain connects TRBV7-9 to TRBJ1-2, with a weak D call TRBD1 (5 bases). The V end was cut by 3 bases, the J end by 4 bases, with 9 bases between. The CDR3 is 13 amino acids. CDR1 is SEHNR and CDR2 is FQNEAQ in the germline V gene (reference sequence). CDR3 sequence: CASSFGRGYGYTF. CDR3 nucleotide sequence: TGTGCCAGCAGCTTTGGGAGGGGCTATGGCTACACCTTC.

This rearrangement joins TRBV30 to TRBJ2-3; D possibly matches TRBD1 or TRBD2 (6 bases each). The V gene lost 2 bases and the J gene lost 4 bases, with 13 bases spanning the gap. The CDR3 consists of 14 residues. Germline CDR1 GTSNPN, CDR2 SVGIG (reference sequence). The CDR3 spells CAWSFGGRSDTQYF. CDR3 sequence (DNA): TGTGCCTGGAGTTTCGGGGGCCGATCAGATACGCAGTATTTT.

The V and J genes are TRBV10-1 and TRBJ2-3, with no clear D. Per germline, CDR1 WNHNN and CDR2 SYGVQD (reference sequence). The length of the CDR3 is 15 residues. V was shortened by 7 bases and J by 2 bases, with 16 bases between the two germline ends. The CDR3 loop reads CASTREMDATDTQYF. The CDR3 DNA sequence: TGCGCCAGCACTCGTGAGATGGACGCCACAGATACGCAGTATTTT.

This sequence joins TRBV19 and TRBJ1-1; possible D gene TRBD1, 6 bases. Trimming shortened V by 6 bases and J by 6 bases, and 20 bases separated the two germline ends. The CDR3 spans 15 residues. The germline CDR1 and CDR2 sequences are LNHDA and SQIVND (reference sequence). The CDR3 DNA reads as TGTGCCAGTAGATTGGAGGGGGTCGCTGGGGCTGAAGCTTTCTTT. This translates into CASRLEGVAGAEAFF.

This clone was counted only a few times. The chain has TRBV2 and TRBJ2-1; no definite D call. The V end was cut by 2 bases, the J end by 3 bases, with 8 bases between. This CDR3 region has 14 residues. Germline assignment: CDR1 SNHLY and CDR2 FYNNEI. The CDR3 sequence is CASSELADYNEQFF. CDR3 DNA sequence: TGTGCCAGCAGTGAATTGGCAGACTACAATGAGCAGTTCTTC.

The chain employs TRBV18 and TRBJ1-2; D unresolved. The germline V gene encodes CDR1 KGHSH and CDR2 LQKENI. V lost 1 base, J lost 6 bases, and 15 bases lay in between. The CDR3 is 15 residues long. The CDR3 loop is CASSPLDGYRDGYTF. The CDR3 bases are TGTGCCAGCTCACCACTCGATGGGTATCGTGATGGCTACACCTTC.

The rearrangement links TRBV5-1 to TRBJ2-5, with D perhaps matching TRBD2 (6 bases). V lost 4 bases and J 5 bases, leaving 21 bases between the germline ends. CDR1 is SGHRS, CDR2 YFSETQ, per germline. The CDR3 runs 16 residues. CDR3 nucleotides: TGCGCCAGCAGCCCGCAACAGTGGGGGGAAGGGGAGACCCAGTACTTC. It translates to CASSPQQWGEGETQYF.

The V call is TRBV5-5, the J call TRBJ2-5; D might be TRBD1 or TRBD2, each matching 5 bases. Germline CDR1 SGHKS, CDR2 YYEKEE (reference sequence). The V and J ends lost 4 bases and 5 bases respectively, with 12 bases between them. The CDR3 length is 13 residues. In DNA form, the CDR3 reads TGTGCCAGCAGCCAGGGACCGGTGGAGACCCAGTACTTC. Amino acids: CASSQGPVETQYF.

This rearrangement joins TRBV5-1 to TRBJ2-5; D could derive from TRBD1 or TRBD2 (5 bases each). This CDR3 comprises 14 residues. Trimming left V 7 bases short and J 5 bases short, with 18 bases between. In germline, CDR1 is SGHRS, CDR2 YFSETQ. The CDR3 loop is CASSEGTASETQYF. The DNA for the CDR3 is TGCGCCAGCTCAGAGGGGACCGCCAGCGAGACCCAGTACTTC.

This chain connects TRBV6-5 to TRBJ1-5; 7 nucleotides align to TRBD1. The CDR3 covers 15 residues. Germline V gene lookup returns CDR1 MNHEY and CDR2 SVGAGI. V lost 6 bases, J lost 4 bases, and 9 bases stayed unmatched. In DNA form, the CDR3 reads TGTGCCAGCAGGGAGGACAGGAGGGGGAATCAGCCCCAGCATTTT. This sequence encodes CASREDRRGNQPQHF.

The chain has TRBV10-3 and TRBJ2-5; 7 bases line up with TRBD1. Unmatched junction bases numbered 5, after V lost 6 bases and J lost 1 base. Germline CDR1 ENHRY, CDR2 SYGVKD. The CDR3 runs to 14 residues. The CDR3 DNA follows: TGTGCCATCAGCAGGGGGAGTTCCCAAGAGACCCAGTACTTC. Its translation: CAISRGSSQETQYF.

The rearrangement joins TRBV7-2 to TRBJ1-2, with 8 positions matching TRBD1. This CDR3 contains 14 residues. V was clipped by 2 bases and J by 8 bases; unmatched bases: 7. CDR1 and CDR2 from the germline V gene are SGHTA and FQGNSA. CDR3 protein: CASSLRAGGPGYTF. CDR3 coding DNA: TGTGCCAGCAGCTTACGGGCAGGGGGCCCCGGCTACACCTTC.